This T cell receptor beta chain was documented in a study of T cell clusters in autoimmune cytopenias. The wider study: TRB sequencing had a median 51,575 reads and approximately 2,400 distinct clonotypes per sample. The study, taken as a whole, reports: TRB repertoire shifts in secondary cytopenia and chronic lymphocytic leukemia mostly reflected lymphoma, not autoimmunity.

Each sample's input was approximately 0.25 ug genomic DNA, some 40,000 genome equivalents. CDR1 and CDR2 from the germline V gene are MNHNY and SVGAGI (reference sequence). The CDR3 is 14 amino acids. In the case of this clonotype: What it binds is unknown.

Multiplex touch-down PCR amplified TRB using TRB-A and TRB-B pools in one tube. TCRdb reprocessed the multiplex PCR reads and keeps a single row for each CDR3 protein, giving no DNA. The sample has 6,000 to 9,500 distinct CDR3 sequences; the top ten hold 22%. The same sample was also used in a study of T cell repertoires in aging, cancer and after chemotherapy. That report adds: The repertoire data cannot show anything about immunological memory following chemotherapy.

The gene calls are TRBV6-6 and TRBJ1-6; TCRdb's assignment of TRBD1 cannot be checked, as there is no DNA. The TCR comes from a human donor in good health. The source material was peripheral blood. CDR3 region: CASSYRDRDSPLHF.